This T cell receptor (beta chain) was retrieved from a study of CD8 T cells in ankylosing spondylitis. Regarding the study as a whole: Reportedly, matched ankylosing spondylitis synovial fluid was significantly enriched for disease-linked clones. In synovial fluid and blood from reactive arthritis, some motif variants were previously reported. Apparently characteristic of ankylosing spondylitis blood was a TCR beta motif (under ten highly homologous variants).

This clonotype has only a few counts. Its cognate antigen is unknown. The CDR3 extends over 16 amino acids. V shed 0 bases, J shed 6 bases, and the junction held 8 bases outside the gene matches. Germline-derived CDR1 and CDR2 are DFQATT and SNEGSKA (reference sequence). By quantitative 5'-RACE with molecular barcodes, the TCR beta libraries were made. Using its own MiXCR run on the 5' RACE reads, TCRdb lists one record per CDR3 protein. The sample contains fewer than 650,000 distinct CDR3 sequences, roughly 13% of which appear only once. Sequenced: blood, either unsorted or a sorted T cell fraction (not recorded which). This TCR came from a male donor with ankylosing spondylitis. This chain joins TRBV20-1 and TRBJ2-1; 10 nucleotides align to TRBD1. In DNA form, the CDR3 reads TGCAGTGCTAGAGACGCGGACAGGGGGTCCCTCAATGAGCAGTTCTTC. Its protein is CSARDADRGSLNEQFF.